This section outlines one TCR beta chain sequence together with its context. V lost 2 bases to trimming and J lost 5 bases, with 18 bases between them. The CDR3 totals 16 residues. The germline CDR1 and CDR2 sequences are MNHEY and SMNVEV (reference sequence). Profiled with immunoSEQ multiplex PCR; TCRdb holds only in-frame clones, not every one. The table includes 38,000 or so clones, roughly 90% detected once. The sample belongs to a study of T cell changes during pregnancy in multiple sclerosis. The gene calls are TRBV27 and TRBJ1-2; no clear D. This TCR came from a female donor with multiple sclerosis, enrolled in a pregnancy study. The specimen was CD8+ T cells from peripheral blood mononuclear cells, collected in the first trimester of pregnancy. CDR3 in amino acids: CASSLLPENDWYGYTF. CDR3 nucleotide sequence: TGTGCCAGCAGTTTACTTCCGGAGAATGATTGGTATGGCTACACCTTC.